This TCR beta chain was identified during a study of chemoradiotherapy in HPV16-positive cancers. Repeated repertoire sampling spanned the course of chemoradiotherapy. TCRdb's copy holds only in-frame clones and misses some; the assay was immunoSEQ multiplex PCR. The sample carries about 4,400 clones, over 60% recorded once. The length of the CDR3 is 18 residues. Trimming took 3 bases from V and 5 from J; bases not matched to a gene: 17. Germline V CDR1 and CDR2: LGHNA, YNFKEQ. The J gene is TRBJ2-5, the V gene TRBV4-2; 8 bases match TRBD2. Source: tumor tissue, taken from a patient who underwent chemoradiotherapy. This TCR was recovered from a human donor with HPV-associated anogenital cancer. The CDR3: CASSQSHLGSGTEETQYF. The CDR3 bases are TGTGCCAGCAGCCAGTCCCACCTGGGTAGCGGGACGGAGGAGACCCAGTACTTC.